Shown below are 5 T cell receptor beta chains from a single sample sequenced in a study of blood T cell repertoires in COVID-19. The method was immunoSEQ multiplex PCR; TCRdb's version includes in-frame clones alone and lacks a portion of them. The table has about 430,000 clones, over 85% seen once. Sequencing was carried out using peripheral blood. The receptor set was obtained from a man between 18 and 29 years old with COVID-19, enrolled during active disease.

This rearrangement joins TRBV6-5 to TRBJ2-2; TRBD2 might be the D (6 bases). V dropped 1 base and J dropped 7 bases, with 16 bases sitting between them. The CDR3 sequence is 16 residues long. The germline V gene encodes CDR1 MNHEY and CDR2 SVGAGI. As DNA, the CDR3 is TGTGCCAGCAGTTACTTTGGGGGGAATTCGGGCGGGGAGCTGTTTTTT. Protein: CASSYFGGNSGGELFF.

The chain has TRBV18 and TRBJ1-2; unclear D gene. The CDR3 totals 14 residues. Germline V CDR1 and CDR2: KGHSH, LQKENI. V lost 3 bases and J lost 5, with 13 bases in between. This chain's CDR3 is CASSPGGSLYGYTF. Here the CDR3 DNA reads TGTGCCAGCTCACCCGGAGGGTCATTATATGGCTACACCTTC.

CDR3 DNA: TGTGCCAGCAGTAGAACAGGGGGCACGTCAACGAGCTCCTACGAGCAGTACTTC. Translated, it gives CASSRTGGTSTSSYEQYF. The genes are TRBV3-1 (or the pseudogene TRBV3-2) and TRBJ2-7; 9 bases are shared with TRBD1. CDR1 is LGHDT and CDR2 is YNNKEL in the germline V gene (reference sequence). Trimming cost V 6 bases and J 0 bases; bases outside gene matches: 15. The CDR3 runs 18 residues.

The genes are TRBV7-3 and TRBJ2-2; 10 bases agree with TRBD1. Germline V gene sequence: CDR1 SGHTA, CDR2 FQGTGA. Trimming removed 3 bases from V and 5 bases from J; junction bases left unmatched: 6. The CDR3 has 16 amino acids. CDR3 loop: CASSFFRDRGTGELFF. CDR3 bases: TGTGCCAGCAGCTTCTTCCGGGACAGGGGAACCGGGGAGCTGTTTTTT.

The chain has TRBV18 and TRBJ2-3, with D possibly being TRBD1 (6 bases). Trimming cost V 10 bases and J 0 bases, with 17 bases left between them. CDR3 length: 15 residues. Germline V gene sequence: CDR1 KGHSH, CDR2 LQKENI. The CDR3 loop is CATGTLDSSTDTQYF. CDR3 sequence (DNA): TGTGCCACCGGAACTTTGGACAGCAGCACAGATACGCAGTATTTT. Full variable domain (remainder filled in from reference TRBV18 and TRBJ2-3): NAGVMQNPRHLVRRRGQEARLRCSPMKGHSHVYWYRQLPEEGLKFMVYLQKENIIDESGMPKERFSAEFPKEGPSILRIQQVVRGDSAAYFCATGTLDSSTDTQYFGPGTRLTVL.